Listed here are 19 T cell receptor beta chains from one sample, sequenced in a study of regulatory T cells in long-lasting Graves disease. Time point: newly diagnosed GD, antithyroid drugs for less than 3 months. Making the TCR library involved RNA that had been extracted from PBMCs. Assembly of TCR beta libraries relied on iRepertoire HTBI primers together with Arm-PCR of CDR3 regions. MiXCR was run by TCRdb on the multiplex PCR reads, yielding one entry per CDR3 protein. The data hold hundreds of thousands of distinct CDR3 sequences, with 16% observed a single time. These records were also assigned to another study, of T cells in Graves' hyperthyroidism and ophthalmopathy.

Sequences were derived from peripheral blood mononuclear cells (PBMCs), sampled at new diagnosis, from a patient treated with antithyroid drugs. These receptor sequences come from a woman in her thirties with Graves disease.

The rearrangement links TRBV19 to TRBJ2-3; 14 nucleotides agree with TRBD2. The trim removed 6 bases at V and 0 bases at J, leaving 5 bases unmatched. Germline V gene data show CDR1 as LNHDA and CDR2 as SQIVND (reference sequence). The CDR3 sequence is 17 residues long. The CDR3 nucleotides read TGTGCCAGTAGCCCGGGACTAGCGGGGGCAAGCACAGATACGCAGTATTTT. Translated: CASSPGLAGASTDTQYF.

This clonotype was recorded at least ten times. The chain uses TRBV28 and TRBJ2-5; no definite D call. Germline CDR1 and CDR2: MDHEN and SYDVKM. The V gene lost 1 base and the J gene lost 1 base, with 10 bases spanning the gap. There are 15 residues in the CDR3. The CDR3 sequence: CASSLFGGSQETQYF. The CDR3, as DNA: TGTGCCAGCAGTTTATTTGGCGGATCCCAAGAGACCCAGTACTTC. Full variable domain (outside the CDR3, taken from reference TRBV28 and TRBJ2-5): DVKVTQSSRYLVKRTGEKVFLECVQDMDHENMFWYRQDPGLGLRLIYFSYDVKMKEKGDIPEGYSVSREKKERFSLILESASTNQTSMYLCASSLFGGSQETQYFGPGTRLLVL.

The sample holds a few counts of this clonotype. V is TRBV7-9 and J is TRBJ2-1; 7 bases map to TRBD1. The germline CDR1 and CDR2 sequences are SEHNR and FQNEAQ (reference sequence). The CDR3 is 15 amino acids. Losses at the gene ends were 5 bases for V and 7 bases for J; bases not matched to a gene: 11. CDR3 loop: CASSRRKTGSNEQFF. The DNA for the CDR3 is TGTGCCAGCAGCCGACGGAAGACAGGGTCTAATGAGCAGTTCTTC.

The J gene is TRBJ2-2, the V gene TRBV9; TRBD1 matches at 7 bases. Germline assignment: CDR1 SGDLS and CDR2 YYNGEE. The CDR3 runs to 15 residues. Trimming took 3 bases from V and 3 from J; bases not matched to a gene: 5. In DNA, the CDR3 is TGTGCCAGCAGCGCGACAGGGATTGACACCGGGGAGCTGTTTTTT. It specifies CASSATGIDTGELFF.

A few counts support this clonotype. The V gene is TRBV28, the J gene TRBJ1-2; D gene ambiguous. Per the germline V gene, CDR1 is MDHEN and CDR2 is SYDVKM. Trimming stripped 5 bases from V and 1 base from J, with 14 bases between. The CDR3 sequence is 15 residues long. This chain's CDR3 is CASSAGRLDNYGYTF. CDR3 DNA sequence: TGTGCCAGCAGTGCCGGGAGGCTGGATAACTATGGCTACACCTTC.

This chain links TRBV28 with TRBJ2-2; unclear D gene. The CDR3 has 13 residues. Germline CDR1 MDHEN, CDR2 SYDVKM. CDR3 region: CARRFWGTGELFF. The CDR3 coding sequence is TGTGCTCGCCGGTTCTGGGGAACCGGGGAGCTGTTTTTT.

The genes are TRBV6-1 and TRBJ2-1, with 9 bases aligning to TRBD2. V lost 6 bases, J lost 6 bases, and 6 bases stayed unmatched. Germline values: CDR1 MNHNS, CDR2 SASEGT. The CDR3 runs to 14 residues. CDR3 sequence (DNA): TGTGCCAGCAGCTCAGCGGGAGGTCTCAATGAGCAGTTCTTC. This sequence encodes CASSSAGGLNEQFF.

This clonotype showed up many times. The rearrangement links TRBV12-3 or TRBV12-4 to TRBJ2-7; no definite D call. The CDR3 extends over 14 amino acids. The ends were cut back, 8 bases at V and 4 bases at J, with 18 bases in the middle. The CDR3 DNA sequence: TGTGCCAGCGGCTATCGCGATTCCCTTTACGAGCAGTACTTC. This codes for CASGYRDSLYEQYF.

Notes on this clonotype: With a much larger clone just one base away, this may be a read error. The CDR3 DNA reads as TGTGCCAGTCACCGCTCCGCAAGCGGTTACACCCAGTTCTTC. This gives the protein CASHRSASGYTQFF. This chain uses TRBV5-6 with TRBJ2-1; D perhaps matches TRBD2 (5 bases). This CDR3 has 14 amino acids. CDR1 and CDR2 from the germline V gene are SGHDT and YYEEEE. Trimming pared 8 bases from V and 13 bases from J, leaving 25 bases between. Using reference TRBV5-6 and TRBJ2-1 for the parts outside the CDR3, the full variable domain is DAGVTQSPTHLIKTRGQQVTLRCSPKSGHDTVSWYQQALGQGPQFIFQYYEEEERQRGNFPDRFSGHQFPNYSSELNVNALLLGDSALYLCASHRSASGYTQFFGPGTRLTVL.

The V call is TRBV15, the J call TRBJ1-1; no reliable D call. CDR3 length equals 13 residues. The germline V gene has CDR1 LNHNV and CDR2 YYDKDF (reference sequence). Trimming removed 3 bases at V and 0 bases at J, with 5 bases between. This CDR3 is CATSSLMNTEAFF. CDR3 sequence (DNA): TGTGCCACCAGCAGTCTCATGAACACTGAAGCTTTCTTT.

The rearrangement links TRBV30 to TRBJ2-3; no firm D call. The CDR3 is 11 amino acids. V lost 1 base and J 3 bases, leaving 2 bases between the germline ends. CDR1 is GTSNPN, CDR2 SVGIG, per germline (reference sequence). The CDR3 DNA reads TGTGCCTGGAGTGAAACAGATACGCAGTATTTT. This encodes CAWSETDTQYF. Together with reference TRBV30 and TRBJ2-3, the CDR3 gives the full variable domain: SQTIHQWPATLVQPVGSPLSLECTVEGTSNPNLYWYRQAAGRGLQLLFYSVGIGQISSEVPQNLSASRPQDRQFILSSKKLLLSDSGFYLCAWSETDTQYFGPGTRLTVL.

This chain uses TRBV2 with TRBJ2-7; perhaps TRBD1 as D (6 bases). CDR3 length: 13 amino acids. The V gene's germline CDR1 is SNHLY and CDR2 FYNNEI. V lost 6 bases and J 3 bases, leaving 12 bases between the germline ends. The CDR3 protein is CASSKLQGYEQYF. DNA for the CDR3: TGTGCCAGCAGCAAATTACAGGGCTACGAGCAGTACTTC.

V and J are TRBV6-2 or TRBV6-3 and TRBJ2-1; the match to TRBD2 covers 15 bases. The CDR3 is 20 amino acids. Germline V gene lookup returns CDR1 MNHEY and CDR2 SVGEGT. V lost 4 bases to trimming and J lost 1 base; unmatched junction nucleotides: 11. CDR3 protein: CASSSDAGTSGRTSYNEQFF. In DNA, the CDR3 is TGTGCCAGCAGTTCGGACGCCGGGACTAGCGGGAGGACGTCCTACAATGAGCAGTTCTTC.

This chain links TRBV6-1 with TRBJ2-1, with 9 bases lining up with TRBD2. CDR3 length: 15 residues. In germline, CDR1 is MNHNS, CDR2 SASEGT. V shed 4 bases, J shed 4 bases, and the junction held 5 bases outside the gene matches. The CDR3 sequence: CASSVDLAGYNEQFF. CDR3 DNA: TGTGCCAGCAGTGTGGACCTAGCGGGATACAATGAGCAGTTCTTC.

This rearrangement joins TRBV12-5 to TRBJ2-1; 11 positions match TRBD2. After removal of 0 bases from V and 1 base from J, the junction contained 2 bases not matched to a gene. CDR3 size: 17 residues. Germline V lookup: CDR1 LGHNT, CDR2 FRNRAP. The CDR3 DNA reads as TGTGCTAGTGGTTTGGTATTAGCGGGAGGGTCCTACAATGAGCAGTTCTTC. This translates into CASGLVLAGGSYNEQFF. Together with reference TRBV12-5 and TRBJ2-1, the CDR3 gives the full variable domain: DARVTQTPRHKVTEMGQEVTMRCQPILGHNTVFWYRQTMMQGLELLAYFRNRAPLDDSGMPKDRFSAEMPDATLATLKIQPSEPRDSAVYFCASGLVLAGGSYNEQFFGPGTRLTVL.

This clonotype came up many times. The chain has TRBV20-1 and TRBJ1-1, with 10 bases lining up with TRBD1. This CDR3 comprises 14 residues. Trimming took 7 bases from V and 4 from J; bases not matched to a gene: 9. Per the germline V gene, CDR1 is DFQATT and CDR2 is SNEGSKA (reference sequence). As DNA, the CDR3 is TGCAGTGTTATTCAAGGACAGGGGGGCACTGAAGCTTTCTTT. Protein product: CSVIQGQGGTEAFF.

The gene calls are TRBV27 and TRBJ1-1; tentatively, D is TRBD1 (6 bases). The CDR3 has 15 amino acids. The V end was cut by 8 bases, the J end by 0 bases, with 16 bases between. Per germline, CDR1 MNHEY and CDR2 SMNVEV (reference sequence). CDR3 amino acids: CASSQGRGMNTEAFF. CDR3 sequence (DNA): TGTGCCAGCTCCCAGGGGAGGGGTATGAACACTGAAGCTTTCTTT.

In its sample, this clonotype was seen many times. CDR3 sequence (DNA): TGCGCCAGCAGCCCTTTGGACCCAGCCGGCTACGAGCAGTACTTC. It codes for CASSPLDPAGYEQYF. The chain recombines TRBV5-1 with TRBJ2-7; D is unclear. The V gene lost 4 bases and the J gene lost 3 bases, with 17 bases spanning the gap. CDR1 and CDR2 (germline): SGHRS, YFSETQ. The CDR3 has 15 amino acids.

Here the CDR3 reads CASPKSGGHTEAFF. The DNA of the CDR3 is TGTGCCAGCCCAAAAAGTGGGGGACACACTGAAGCTTTCTTT. The V call is TRBV28, the J call TRBJ1-1; tentatively, D is TRBD1 (5 bases). The CDR3 sequence is 14 residues long. Germline V gene lookup returns CDR1 MDHEN and CDR2 SYDVKM. V shed 8 bases and J shed 3 bases, with 16 bases lying between them.